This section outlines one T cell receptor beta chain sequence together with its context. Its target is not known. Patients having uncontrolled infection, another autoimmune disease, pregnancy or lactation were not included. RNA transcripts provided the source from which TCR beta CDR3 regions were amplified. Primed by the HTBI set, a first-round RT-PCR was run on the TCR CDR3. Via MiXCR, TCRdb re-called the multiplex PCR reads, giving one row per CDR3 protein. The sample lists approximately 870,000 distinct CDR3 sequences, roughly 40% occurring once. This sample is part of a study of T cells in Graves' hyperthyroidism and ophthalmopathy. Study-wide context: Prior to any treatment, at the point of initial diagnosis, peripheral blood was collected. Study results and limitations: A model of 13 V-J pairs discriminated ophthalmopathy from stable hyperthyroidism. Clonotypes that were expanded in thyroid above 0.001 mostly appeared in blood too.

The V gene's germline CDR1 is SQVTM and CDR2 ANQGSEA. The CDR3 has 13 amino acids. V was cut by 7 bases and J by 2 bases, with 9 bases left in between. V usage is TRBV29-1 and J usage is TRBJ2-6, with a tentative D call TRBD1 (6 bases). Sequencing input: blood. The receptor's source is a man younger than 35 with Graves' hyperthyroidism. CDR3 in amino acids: CSGGQTGANVLTF. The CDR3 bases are TGCAGCGGAGGACAGACTGGGGCCAACGTCCTGACTTTC.